This TCR beta chain came from a study of blood T cell repertoires in COVID-19. Generated by immunoSEQ multiplex PCR, the TCRdb table keeps only in-frame clones and is missing some. Here the sample spans more than 95,000 clones, 80% to 95% being singletons. The trim removed 5 bases at V and 4 bases at J, leaving 8 bases unmatched. This CDR3 is 17 amino acids long. CDR1 is KGHDR and CDR2 is SFDVKD in the germline V gene. The sample was peripheral blood. This chain connects TRBV24-1 to TRBJ2-1; 12 bases are shared with TRBD2. This receptor was obtained from a man between 50 and 59 years old with COVID-19, enrolled during active disease. DNA of the CDR3: TGTGCCACCAGTGGGGGGACTAGCGGGTCACATTACAATGAGCAGTTCTTC. Translating it yields CATSGGTSGSHYNEQFF.